Below, one TCR beta chain is given with its context. As yet, its antigen is unknown. The data stem from a study of T cell responses to AZD1222 COVID-19 vaccine. Trimming removed 8 bases from V and 0 bases from J, with 8 bases in between. The length of the CDR3 is 12 residues. CDR1 and CDR2 from the germline V gene are GTSNPN and SVGIG (reference sequence). Method: immunoSEQ multiplex PCR; TCRdb's copy keeps in-frame clones and lacks some. This sample has more than 150,000 clones, with around nine tenths found just once. Findings and caveats of the study: Repertoire sampling happened only post peak T cell response.

This specimen was peripheral blood, taken on day 0 of AZD1222 vaccination. J is TRBJ1-3 and V is TRBV30, with a tentative D call TRBD1 (5 bases). This TCR came from an adult in good health. The CDR3 loop is CANQGSGNTIYF. CDR3 sequence (DNA): TGTGCCAACCAGGGCTCTGGAAACACCATATATTTT.